These 8 T cell receptor beta chains came from one sample sequenced in a study of T-cell memory formation after mild COVID-19. MiXCR, applied by TCRdb to the 5' RACE reads, yields one record per CDR3 protein. Here the sample spans about 180,000 distinct CDR3 sequences, approximately 17% being singletons. The material sequenced was PBMCs or a T cell subset sorted from them (not recorded which). The receptors stem from a man in his late teens or twenties who had mild COVID-19 (a few samples of this study predate the infection). Cell type and time point are not known.

V is TRBV6-5 and J is TRBJ1-3; 8 bases are a match to TRBD1. From germline, CDR1 is MNHEY and CDR2 SVGAGI. V lost 6 bases, J lost 2 bases, and 3 bases stayed unmatched. The CDR3 is 14 residues long. The CDR3, as DNA: TGTGCCAGCAGACGACAGGGGACTGGAAACACCATATATTTT. This translates into CASRRQGTGNTIYF.

The rearrangement uses TRBV11-2 and TRBJ2-7; no clear D. Germline V lookup: CDR1 SGHAT, CDR2 FQNNGV. Trimming took off 0 bases at V and 6 bases at J, with 9 bases between the two ends. CDR3 length equals 13 residues. The CDR3: CASSLDQIAEQYF. As DNA, the CDR3 is TGTGCCAGCAGCTTAGATCAAATAGCCGAGCAGTACTTC.

The chain recombines TRBV20-1 with TRBJ1-4; tentative D call: TRBD1 (6 bases). V was pared by 4 bases and J by 6 bases, with 18 bases between. Germline-derived CDR1 and CDR2 are DFQATT and SNEGSKA (reference sequence). This CDR3 has 15 amino acids. CDR3 bases: TGCAGTGCTAAACCGACAGGTCGGGGGTATGAAAAACTGTTTTTT. Encoded protein: CSAKPTGRGYEKLFF.

This clonotype was observed a handful of times. This sequence joins TRBV5-5 and TRBJ2-7, with 7 bases matching TRBD1. Germline CDR1 reads SGHKS; CDR2 reads YYEKEE (reference sequence). The ends lost 1 base at V and 3 bases at J; junction bases unmatched: 10. The CDR3 spans 16 residues. The CDR3 DNA sequence: TGTGCCAGCAGCTTGAGGGGGCAGGGGTATAACTACGAGCAGTACTTC. It codes for CASSLRGQGYNYEQYF.

This clonotype was detected only a few times. The gene calls are TRBV12-3 or TRBV12-4 and TRBJ2-7, with D perhaps assigned TRBD1 or TRBD2 (6 bases each). V lost 3 bases, J lost 6 bases, and 12 bases lay in between. The CDR3 runs to 13 residues. Written as DNA, the CDR3 is TGTGCCAGCAGTTTTCGGGGGCAGAGCGAGCAGTACGTC. Translated, it gives CASSFRGQSEQYV.

This clonotype has ten or more counts. The V call is TRBV5-1, the J call TRBJ2-5; 9 positions agree with TRBD2. The CDR3 covers 15 residues. Germline CDR1 SGHRS, CDR2 YFSETQ. V lost 2 bases to trimming and J lost 5 bases; unmatched junction nucleotides: 7. In DNA, the CDR3 is TGCGCCAGCAGCTTCAGTGCTAGCGGGGCGGAGACCCAGTACTTC. Its protein is CASSFSASGAETQYF.

The chain combines TRBV5-1 with TRBJ1-3; D is unresolved. Germline V gene data show CDR1 as SGHRS and CDR2 as YFSETQ. Trimming removed 4 bases at V and 4 bases at J, with 12 bases between. The CDR3 extends over 14 amino acids. The CDR3 region is CASSVTGSGNTIYF. The CDR3 bases are TGCGCCAGCAGCGTCACGGGTTCGGGAAACACCATATATTTT.

This clonotype occurred a few times. The chain couples TRBV5-1 to TRBJ2-1; 8 bases fit TRBD1. The CDR3 runs 14 residues. CDR1 is SGHRS and CDR2 is YFSETQ in the germline V gene. Germline trimming cut 0 bases from V and 9 bases from J; bases unmatched to any gene: 5. The CDR3 reads CASSLAQGAGEQFF. The CDR3, as DNA: TGCGCCAGCAGCTTGGCGCAGGGGGCCGGTGAGCAGTTCTTC.